One T cell receptor beta chain is described in this entry. This clonotype was seen a few times. Its target antigen remains unknown. No base-level quality is on record; no much larger clone is a single base apart. TCR cDNA was made using 5'RACE template switching, a step that added a universal primer site and unique molecular identifiers. Priming of cDNA synthesis was performed from both the TCR alpha and TCR beta constant segments. Two PCR steps were used to amplify libraries, with sample barcodes and sequencing adapters being added in the second step. Sequencing of libraries was performed on Illumina HiSeq 2500 (2x100 bp) or NovaSeq (2x150 bp). Per the original workflow: Reads were demultiplexed and collapsed into UMI consensus sequences with MIGEC, and V(D)J alignment was performed with MiXCR. Clonotypes responding to the vaccine were identified with edgeR on replicate PBMC samples, with the criteria of FDR below 0.01 and a log2 fold change above 5 up to day 15. Each bulk clonotype was labeled CD4 or CD8 based on which sequenced repertoire, CD4 or CD8, contained the clonotype at higher abundance. TCRdb trimmed the raw reads at Q25, called clones with MiXCR and kept productive beta chains. Each entry merges the rows of one CDR3 protein and shows their most common DNA and genes. TCRdb, not the authors, supplied the V and J calls. This sample has 500,000 to 650,000 distinct CDR3 sequences in its table, and 10% to 15% of those were observed once. The top ten clones comprise 14% to 15% of the sample.

The sample originates from a study of T cells after yellow fever vaccination (dated by TCRdb to about 2019). General notes on the study: Libraries from fractions with low cell numbers were prepared with the SMART-Seq v4 Ultra Low Input RNA kit. Blood was drawn at multiple timepoints before and after primary and secondary immunization, with bulk PBMC replicates and cell subsets isolated. Bulk TCR alpha and beta repertoires were sequenced longitudinally to track T-cell clones before and after primary and booster YFV17D yellow fever vaccination. Two healthy male donors, one aged 18 to 29 and one aged 30 to 39 years, were included in the cohort.

Results and caveats for the whole study, not just this receptor: A small share of clonotypes was detected in both CD4 and CD8 compartments, with the overlap likely arising from convergent recombination. Only two donors were included in the study, so the extent to which the findings can be generalized is limited. After the booster, most clones that had expanded after primary vaccination were detected again (over 95% of CD4 and around nine tenths of CD8), suggesting broad maintenance of memory. Computational filtering was needed because FACS-sorted repertoires could contain abundant contaminating clonotypes from the bulk population. The secondary T-cell response was found to be weaker but faster than the primary response, with a peak reached on day 5 rather than on day 15.

Inclusive of the bounding cysteine and phenylalanine, the CDR3 is 15 residues long. Only the CDR3 DNA stays, 45 bases, in frame from base 1. CDR1 and CDR2 (LGHNA, YSLEER) derive from the germline V gene. V and J are truncated by 4 bases and 1 base respectively, leaving an intervening sequence of 8 bases. Interpreted using the paper, the treatment or condition label stands for: live attenuated yellow fever vaccine strain. At every blood-draw timepoint, two biological replicates of bulk PBMCs were collected. PBMCs were isolated from peripheral blood using a standard Ficoll-Paque protocol. TriZol was used to extract RNA from bulk PBMCs, from CD4 and CD8 fractions, and from dextramer-positive and dextramer-negative fractions.

The sample in question was PBMCs, obtained on the day of the yellow fever booster vaccination. Rearrangement joined TRBV4-3 to TRBJ2-6; no D gene call is confident. The origin of this receptor is a young man who received the YFV17D yellow fever vaccine. The CDR3 region: CASSRGSSGANVLTF. The DNA sequence is TGCGCCAGCAGCCGAGGATCTTCTGGGGCCAACGTCCTGACTTTC.